What follows are 30 T cell receptor beta chains derived from one specimen sequenced in a study of blood T cell repertoires in COVID-19. Profiled with immunoSEQ multiplex PCR; TCRdb holds only in-frame clones, not every one. The table includes about 190,000 clones, approximately 88% detected once. Input material: peripheral blood. The receptors here all came from a man aged 40-49 years with acute or convalescent COVID-19.

This clone was counted between two and nine times. The chain carries TRBV2 and TRBJ1-2; D might be TRBD1 (5 bases). V was trimmed by 5 bases and J by 2 bases, leaving 15 bases between them. The CDR3 length is 15 residues. Germline V gives CDR1 SNHLY, CDR2 FYNNEI. The CDR3 loop is CASSYVQGGNYGYTF. The CDR3 DNA is TGTGCCAGCAGTTATGTCCAGGGAGGAAACTATGGCTACACCTTC.

The chain recombines TRBV7-8 with TRBJ2-1; 9 nucleotides match TRBD1. CDR1 SGHVS and CDR2 FQNEAQ come from the germline V gene. V shed 2 bases, J shed 9 bases, and the junction held 26 bases outside the gene matches. The CDR3 spans 21 residues. CDR3 protein: CASSLRYYRRQGGSRIGEQFF. The CDR3 DNA reads as TGTGCCAGCAGCTTACGGTACTACCGTAGACAGGGGGGATCCCGAATCGGTGAGCAGTTCTTC.

For the CDR3, the DNA is TGTGCCAGCAGCGACCCCGGGACAGGGGATTCCATTCAGTACTTC. The encoded protein is CASSDPGTGDSIQYF. This sequence joins TRBV11-2 and TRBJ2-4, with 10 positions matching TRBD1. This CDR3 spans 15 amino acids. The germline V gene encodes CDR1 SGHAT and CDR2 FQNNGV. V lost 5 bases, J lost 9 bases, and 10 bases stayed unmatched.

CDR3: CASSVDEGQPQHF. The CDR3 region has the DNA TGTGCCAGCAGCGTAGATGAGGGTCAGCCCCAGCATTTT. The V call is TRBV9, the J call TRBJ1-5; D gene ambiguous. Germline-derived CDR1 and CDR2 are SGDLS and YYNGEE. Trimming stripped 0 bases from V and 6 bases from J, with 7 bases between. This CDR3 has 13 amino acids.

The chain employs TRBV5-6 and TRBJ1-4; 7 bases line up with TRBD1. CDR1 and CDR2 (germline): SGHDT, YYEEEE. The V segment lost 2 bases and the J segment 6 bases; nucleotides outside the gene matches: 7. The CDR3 spans 15 residues. CDR3 loop: CASSFKDRSYEKLFF. The CDR3 nucleotides are TGTGCCAGCAGCTTTAAGGACAGGAGCTATGAAAAACTGTTTTTT.

The chain has TRBV3-1 (or the pseudogene TRBV3-2) and TRBJ1-2; the match to TRBD1 covers 12 bases. The CDR3 covers 18 residues. Losses at the gene ends were 0 bases for V and 1 base for J; bases not matched to a gene: 6. CDR1 is LGHDT and CDR2 is YNNKEL in the germline V gene (reference sequence). CDR3 sequence reads: CASSQDTGQGAVNYGYTF. DNA for the CDR3: TGTGCCAGCAGCCAAGACACGGGACAGGGGGCGGTTAACTATGGCTACACCTTC.

This clone was observed a handful of times. CDR3 sequence: CASSLVQGSGNTIYF. The CDR3 bases are TGCGCCAGCAGCTTGGTACAGGGATCTGGAAACACCATATATTTT. V is TRBV5-1 and J is TRBJ1-3; possible D gene TRBD1, 6 bases. This CDR3 contains 15 residues. Germline V gene data show CDR1 as SGHRS and CDR2 as YFSETQ. V lost 0 bases, J lost 1 base, and 8 bases lay in between.

This clone was observed once. The chain uses TRBV19 and TRBJ1-1, with D unresolved. Germline CDR1 and CDR2: LNHDA and SQIVND (reference sequence). V was shortened by 4 bases and J by 1 base, with 7 bases between the two germline ends. The CDR3 consists of 13 residues. CDR3 nucleotide sequence: TGTGCCAGTAGTAGGGCCCAGAACACTGAAGCTTTCTTT. This translates into CASSRAQNTEAFF.

The chain is built from TRBV4-1 and TRBJ1-3; tentative D call: TRBD1 (6 bases). Looked up from germline, CDR1 is MGHRA and CDR2 is YSYEKL. The CDR3 contains 14 residues. Trimming removed 4 bases from V and 4 bases from J, with 11 bases in between. CDR3 amino acids: CASSLRGLGNTIYF. The CDR3 nucleotides read TGCGCCAGCAGCCTCAGGGGTTTGGGAAACACCATATATTTT.

The chain recombines TRBV5-4 with TRBJ2-1; TRBD1 is a possible D gene (6 bases). Trimming removed 5 bases from V and 4 bases from J, with 10 bases in between. Looked up from germline, CDR1 is SGHNT and CDR2 is YYREEE (reference sequence). The CDR3 has 13 residues. CDR3 sequence: CASRQDSYNEQFF. The CDR3 DNA reads as TGTGCCAGCAGGCAGGACAGTTACAATGAGCAGTTCTTC.

The V and J genes are TRBV13 and TRBJ2-5; 9 bases align to TRBD2. CDR3 length: 16 amino acids. V lost 1 base, J lost 5 bases, and 8 bases stayed unmatched. Germline CDR1 reads PRHDT; CDR2 reads FYEKMQ (reference sequence). The CDR3 reads CASSLVASGARETQYF. DNA for the CDR3: TGTGCCAGCAGCTTAGTCGCTAGCGGGGCCCGCGAGACCCAGTACTTC.

The gene calls are TRBV30 and TRBJ1-4; 8 bases line up with TRBD1. V was pared by 5 bases and J by 5 bases, with 4 bases of the junction left unmatched. The CDR3 is 13 residues long. Per the germline V gene, CDR1 is GTSNPN and CDR2 is SVGIG (reference sequence). CDR3 bases: TGTGCCTGGGGACGACAGGGGAATGAAAAACTGTTTTTT. As protein: CAWGRQGNEKLFF.

V is TRBV14 and J is TRBJ1-1; D remains unclear. Germline CDR1 is SGHDN and CDR2 is FVKESK. Trimming pared 1 base from V and 1 base from J, leaving 13 bases between. The CDR3 totals 16 residues. The CDR3 here is CASSQAAVRGNTEAFF. CDR3 DNA sequence: TGTGCCAGCAGCCAAGCTGCGGTACGGGGGAACACTGAAGCTTTCTTT.

The CDR3 DNA follows: TGTGCCAGCTCCCTGCGGGGAGCACCAAACACTGAAGCTTTCTTT. Amino acids: CASSLRGAPNTEAFF. This sequence joins TRBV18 and TRBJ1-1; D remains ambiguous. The length of the CDR3 is 15 residues. Trimming took 6 bases from V and 2 from J, leaving 16 bases between them. Germline loops: CDR1 KGHSH, CDR2 LQKENI.

The rearrangement uses TRBV12-3 or TRBV12-4 and TRBJ1-1; D gene uncertain. The V end was cut by 5 bases, the J end by 5 bases, with 9 bases between. The CDR3 is made up of 12 amino acids. The CDR3 nucleotides are TGTGCCAGCAGTCCCGAGGGTACTGAAGCTTTCTTT. Translating it yields CASSPEGTEAFF.

The chain carries TRBV7-8 and TRBJ2-7, with D maybe TRBD2 (7 bases). The CDR3 is made up of 17 amino acids. Germline V gives CDR1 SGHVS, CDR2 FQNEAQ. V lost 5 bases and J lost 3, with 23 bases in between. The CDR3 DNA follows: TGTGCCAGCAGCAAGGGGGAGGGACTATCCTCCTTCTACGAGCAGTACTTC. As protein: CASSKGEGLSSFYEQYF.

The J gene is TRBJ2-3, the V gene TRBV6-5; 8 positions agree with TRBD2. The germline gives CDR1 MNHEY, CDR2 SVGAGI. This CDR3 is 14 amino acids long. Trimming took 2 bases from V and 8 from J; bases not matched to a gene: 6. The CDR3 nucleotides read TGTGCCAGCAGTTACGGGCTAGCGGGCGGTACGCAGTATTTT. Encoded protein: CASSYGLAGGTQYF.

The chain uses TRBV3-1 (or the pseudogene TRBV3-2) and TRBJ2-3; 11 nucleotides line up with TRBD2. CDR1 is LGHDT and CDR2 is YNNKEL in the germline V gene (reference sequence). Germline trimming cut 0 bases from V and 6 bases from J; bases unmatched to any gene: 5. The CDR3 runs to 16 residues. DNA of the CDR3: TGTGCCAGCAGCCAAGATAGCGGGGGGGCGCATGATACGCAGTATTTT. Translated, it gives CASSQDSGGAHDTQYF.

The genes are TRBV6-5 and TRBJ2-4; D gene ambiguous. Trimming took 6 bases from V and 3 from J, leaving 3 bases between them. Looked up from germline, CDR1 is MNHEY and CDR2 is SVGAGI. CDR3 length: 11 amino acids. As DNA, the CDR3 is TGTGCCAGCAGCAGCAAAAACATTCAGTACTTC. It yields the protein CASSSKNIQYF.

The rearrangement joins TRBV30 to TRBJ1-5; D is unresolved. The CDR3 extends over 14 amino acids. Germline CDR1 is GTSNPN and CDR2 is SVGIG (reference sequence). V was trimmed by 1 base and J by 3 bases, leaving 10 bases between them. In DNA form, the CDR3 reads TGTGCCTGGAGTGAGATTACTGACAATCAGCCCCAGCATTTT. It specifies CAWSEITDNQPQHF. The variable domain in full, with the rest retrieved from reference TRBV30 and TRBJ1-5, is SQTIHQWPATLVQPVGSPLSLECTVEGTSNPNLYWYRQAAGRGLQLLFYSVGIGQISSEVPQNLSASRPQDRQFILSSKKLLLSDSGFYLCAWSEITDNQPQHFGDGTRLSIL.

This clone was seen once. The J gene is TRBJ2-2, the V gene TRBV5-1; weak D call: TRBD2 (5 bases). CDR1 is SGHRS and CDR2 is YFSETQ in the germline V gene. The CDR3 consists of 15 residues. V lost 0 bases to trimming and J lost 6 bases, with 12 bases between them. The CDR3 DNA reads as TGCGCCAGCAGCTTGGCGGGCGACGGGGCCGGGGAGCTGTTTTTT. Translation gives CASSLAGDGAGELFF.

The rearrangement links TRBV18 to TRBJ2-5, with D perhaps TRBD1 (6 bases). V lost 3 bases to trimming and J lost 1 base, with 15 bases between them. The germline CDR1 and CDR2 sequences are KGHSH and LQKENI. This CDR3 has 16 amino acids. In nucleotides, the CDR3 is TGTGCCAGCTCACCCCGGGACAAGGGGACCCAAGAGACCCAGTACTTC. It codes for CASSPRDKGTQETQYF.

This clone occurred once. The V gene is TRBV6-1, the J gene TRBJ1-6; D gene uncertain. V lost 4 bases and J 6 bases, leaving 16 bases between the germline ends. Germline loops: CDR1 MNHNS, CDR2 SASEGT. The CDR3 spans 16 residues. The CDR3 bases are TGTGCCAGCAGTGTGAACGGTTATGTTTCTAATTCACCCCTCCACTTT. This sequence encodes CASSVNGYVSNSPLHF.

V is TRBV27 and J is TRBJ1-2, with TRBD1 matching 7 bases. CDR3 size: 14 residues. V lost 3 bases, J lost 4 bases, and 5 bases stayed unmatched. Germline lookup yields CDR1 MNHEY and CDR2 SMNVEV (reference sequence). CDR3 DNA sequence: TGTGCCAGCAGTTTGGGACAGCGGATCTATGGCTACACCTTC. It yields the protein CASSLGQRIYGYTF.

Only a few counts were recorded for this clone. V gene TRBV28 combines with J gene TRBJ2-1, with 10 bases aligning to TRBD2. This CDR3 has 15 amino acids. V was clipped by 1 base and J by 7 bases; unmatched bases: 4. CDR1 and CDR2 from the germline V gene are MDHEN and SYDVKM. The CDR3 sequence is CASSLLASGRNEQFF. The CDR3 DNA follows: TGTGCCAGCAGTTTATTGGCTAGCGGGAGAAATGAGCAGTTCTTC.

The chain carries TRBV7-3 and TRBJ2-7, with TRBD1 matching over 10 bases. The germline CDR1 and CDR2 sequences are SGHTA and FQGTGA. The junction had 6 bases not matched to a gene; V was cut back by 6 bases and J by 1 base. This CDR3 has 15 amino acids. Here the CDR3 reads CASSLTGGISYEQYF. CDR3 bases: TGTGCCAGCAGTTTGACAGGGGGCATATCCTACGAGCAGTACTTC.

The chain joins TRBV29-1 to TRBJ2-3, with 15 positions matching TRBD2. The J segment lost 10 bases and the V segment lost 3 bases, leaving 8 bases of the junction unmatched. Germline assignment: CDR1 SQVTM and CDR2 ANQGSEA. The CDR3 is 15 residues long. The CDR3 spells CSVDGGLAGGGPQYF. CDR3 coding DNA: TGCAGCGTTGACGGAGGACTAGCGGGGGGGGGACCGCAGTATTTT.

The V gene is TRBV2, the J gene TRBJ2-7, with D tentatively TRBD2 (6 bases). Germline V gene data show CDR1 as SNHLY and CDR2 as FYNNEI. CDR3 length: 14 residues. The germline V and J ends were trimmed by 6 bases and 2 bases, with 14 bases remaining between them. CDR3 DNA sequence: TGTGCCAGCAGACCGGGACTGGCGACCTACGAGCAGTACTTC. This gives the protein CASRPGLATYEQYF.

The chain has TRBV30 and TRBJ1-1; no firm D call. The CDR3 is made up of 12 amino acids. V lost 3 bases to trimming and J lost 8 bases, with 13 bases between them. CDR1 and CDR2 (germline): GTSNPN, SVGIG (reference sequence). CDR3 coding DNA: TGTGCCTGGAGCGTCTCCGGGGTGGAAGCTTTCTTT. This translates into CAWSVSGVEAFF.

The J gene is TRBJ1-1, the V gene TRBV5-1; 9 bases match TRBD1. Germline V gene data show CDR1 as SGHRS and CDR2 as YFSETQ. The CDR3 sequence is 14 residues long. Trimming at V came to 4 bases and at J to 1 base, leaving 2 bases not matched to a gene. CDR3 coding DNA: TGCGCCAGCAGCCCGGGACAGGGGAACACTGAAGCTTTCTTT. Its protein product is CASSPGQGNTEAFF.